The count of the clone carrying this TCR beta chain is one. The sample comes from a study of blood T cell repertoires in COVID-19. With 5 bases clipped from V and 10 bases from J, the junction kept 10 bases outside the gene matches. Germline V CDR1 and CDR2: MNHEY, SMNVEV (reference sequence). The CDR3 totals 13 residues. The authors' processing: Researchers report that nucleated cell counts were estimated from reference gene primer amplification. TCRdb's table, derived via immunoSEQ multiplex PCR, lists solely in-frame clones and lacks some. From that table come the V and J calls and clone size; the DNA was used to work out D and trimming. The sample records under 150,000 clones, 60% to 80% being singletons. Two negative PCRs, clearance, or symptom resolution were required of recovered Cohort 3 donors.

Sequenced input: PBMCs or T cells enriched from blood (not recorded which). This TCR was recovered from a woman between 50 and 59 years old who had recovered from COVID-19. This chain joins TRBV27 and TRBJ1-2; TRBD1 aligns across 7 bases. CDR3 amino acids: CASSLRDSRDYTF. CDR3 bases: TGTGCCAGCAGTCTCCGGGACAGCAGGGACTACACCTTC.